The present entry profiles one TCR beta chain with its context. Its antigen is unidentified. The J segment lost 6 bases and the V segment lost 6 bases, leaving 8 bases of the junction unmatched. There are 15 residues in the CDR3. CDR1 is MNHEY and CDR2 is SVGAGI in the germline V gene. These data belong to a study of cytomegalovirus exposure and HLA in healthy donors. Vbeta (60) and Jbeta (13) primers were used in the PCR. Only in-frame clones appear in the TCRdb table, and some are missing; sequencing was by immunoSEQ multiplex PCR. This table holds approximately 71,000 clones, about two thirds found once. Points from the study as a whole: Donors were assumed by presence/absence analyses to have roughly uniform sequencing depth.

Sample: PBMCs. This TCR was sampled from a middle-aged woman in good health and CMV-seropositive. The chain recombines TRBV6-5 with TRBJ1-6; 7 nucleotides agree with TRBD1. The CDR3 coding sequence is TGTGCCAGCAGCCGGACAGGACAGTTTAATTCACCCCTCCACTTT. It encodes CASSRTGQFNSPLHF.